These 32 T cell receptor beta chains originate from one sample sequenced in a study of blood T cells in healthy people across ages. For the second PCR, which ran for about 7 to 11 cycles, a sample-barcoded 5' primer and a J-beta primer mix were used. In TCRdb, the 5' RACE reads were re-called with MiXCR into one record per CDR3 protein. The profile shows nearly 800,000 distinct CDR3 sequences, approximately 25% of them singletons. The sample also formed part of further work on T cells of mothers and their children.

Sequenced input: blood. Source of these receptors: a boy younger than 18 in good health.

Turning to this clonotype: Because it lacks the conserved phenylalanine or tryptophan at the end, this CDR3 is likely a read error. The chain employs TRBV12-3 or TRBV12-4 and TRBJ1-2; 7 bases line up with TRBD1. This CDR3 spans 12 amino acids. V lost 5 bases, J lost 8 bases, and 5 bases stayed unmatched. The CDR3 DNA reads TGTGCCAGCAGTGGAGGGGGCAGAGGCTACACCTCC. It encodes CASSGGGRGYTS.

This clonotype was recorded a few times. The chain carries TRBV7-9 and TRBJ2-3; 12 bases agree with TRBD1. The CDR3 runs to 16 residues. CDR1 and CDR2 from the germline V gene are SEHNR and FQNEAQ (reference sequence). With V trimmed by 5 bases and J by 1 base, 4 bases remained unmatched. DNA for the CDR3: TGTGCCAGCAGCCAAGGGACAGGGGGCGGCACAGATACGCAGTATTTT. Protein: CASSQGTGGGTDTQYF.

A few counts support this clonotype. The rearrangement joins TRBV12-3 or TRBV12-4 to TRBJ1-1; D is ambiguous. V lost 3 bases, J lost 8 bases, and 7 bases lay in between. CDR3 length equals 11 residues. For the CDR3, the DNA is TGTGCCAGCAGTTTGTCCCAGGAAGCTTTCTTT. As protein: CASSLSQEAFF.

At least ten counts were recorded for this clonotype. The rearrangement links TRBV28 to TRBJ2-5; no reliable D call. The germline CDR1 and CDR2 sequences are MDHEN and SYDVKM. The V end was cut by 3 bases, the J end by 2 bases, with 13 bases between. CDR3 length: 15 residues. Here the CDR3 DNA reads TGTGCCAGCAGTTTCGATCCAGAGTCTCAAGAGACCCAGTACTTC. It translates to CASSFDPESQETQYF.

This clonotype appeared a few times. The V call is TRBV2, the J call TRBJ2-1, with D possibly TRBD1 on 5 matching bases. Germline CDR1 reads SNHLY; CDR2 reads FYNNEI. The CDR3 contains 13 residues. The ends were cut back, 6 bases at V and 3 bases at J, with 9 bases in the middle. The CDR3 sequence is CASSTDIYNEQFF. The CDR3 DNA reads TGTGCCAGCAGCACGGACATCTACAATGAGCAGTTCTTC.

This clonotype was counted a few times. The CDR3 DNA reads TGCGCCAGCAGCCCATGGACAGGGGAAAGTGAAAAACTGTTTTTT. Protein product: CASSPWTGESEKLFF. The V gene is TRBV4-1, the J gene TRBJ1-4; 9 bases fit TRBD1. After removal of 4 bases from V and 7 bases from J, the junction contained 7 bases not matched to a gene. The germline CDR1 and CDR2 sequences are MGHRA and YSYEKL. The length of the CDR3 is 15 residues.

The V and J genes are TRBV28 and TRBJ2-5; TRBD1 aligns across 11 bases. The CDR3 is made up of 14 amino acids. Germline trimming cut 3 bases from V and 11 bases from J; bases unmatched to any gene: 8. The germline V gene encodes CDR1 MDHEN and CDR2 SYDVKM. The CDR3 DNA follows: TGTGCCAGCAGTTTCCCCGGGACAGGGGGGCATCAGTACTTC. This gives the protein CASSFPGTGGHQYF.

This clonotype was seen a few times. The CDR3 DNA reads as TGTGCCAGCAGTTTCGCAGGGGGCCTCTCTGGGGCCAACGTCCTGACTTTC. It yields the protein CASSFAGGLSGANVLTF. The chain joins TRBV12-3 or TRBV12-4 to TRBJ2-6, with 8 positions matching TRBD1. The CDR3 covers 17 residues. The V gene end was trimmed by 3 bases and the J gene end by 0 bases; junction bases not matched to a gene: 4.

This clonotype was seen more than once but under ten times. V gene TRBV5-1 combines with J gene TRBJ1-4; D is unresolved. V lost 4 bases and J lost 0, with 10 bases in between. This CDR3 has 15 amino acids. The germline CDR1 and CDR2 sequences are SGHRS and YFSETQ. CDR3 in amino acids: CASSTDAPTNEKLFF. CDR3 bases: TGCGCCAGCAGCACAGACGCACCAACTAATGAAAAACTGTTTTTT.

Many counts were recorded for this clonotype. The genes are TRBV20-1 and TRBJ2-1, with a tentative D call TRBD2 (6 bases). The V end was cut by 4 bases, the J end by 9 bases, with 25 bases between. CDR3 length: 16 amino acids. The germline gives CDR1 DFQATT, CDR2 SNEGSKA (reference sequence). In DNA, the CDR3 is TGCAGTGCTACCCGACGGGACTCTGCACGACTCAGTGAGCAGTTCTTC. As protein: CSATRRDSARLSEQFF.

The V call is TRBV4-1, the J call TRBJ2-2, with TRBD1 matching 10 bases. The CDR3 totals 16 residues. The ends lost 3 bases at V and 4 bases at J; junction bases unmatched: 5. Germline V lookup: CDR1 MGHRA, CDR2 YSYEKL. This CDR3 reads CASSQLGQGFTGELFF. CDR3 bases: TGCGCCAGCAGCCAGCTGGGACAGGGGTTCACCGGGGAGCTGTTTTTT.

In its sample, this clonotype was seen once. An end of the junction does not agree with germline; a read error may underlie this. The chain joins TRBV27 to TRBJ2-5; D not resolved. The CDR3 length is 13 residues. Looked up from germline, CDR1 is MNHEY and CDR2 is SMNVEV (reference sequence). CDR3 loop: CASGLVGTTEQYF. In DNA, the CDR3 is TGTGCCAGCGGTTTGGTGGGAACCACAGAGCAGTACTTC.

This clonotype was seen more than once but under ten times. The chain employs TRBV3-1 and TRBJ1-3, with D hard to call. The CDR3 spans 16 residues. Trimming cost V 1 base and J 0 bases, with 10 bases left between them. Germline CDR1 and CDR2: LGHDT and YNNKEL (reference sequence). Here the CDR3 DNA reads TGTGCCAGCAGCCAAGGGTTCAGCGGCTCTGGAAACACCATATATTTT. This encodes CASSQGFSGSGNTIYF.

This clonotype was seen a handful of times. The CDR3 ends on some other residue instead of the conserved phenylalanine or tryptophan, so this is likely a read error. The chain couples TRBV15 to TRBJ1-3; no definite D call. V was trimmed by 0 bases and J by 0 bases, leaving 9 bases between them. CDR3 length: 16 residues. The germline CDR1 and CDR2 sequences are LNHNV and YYDKDF (reference sequence). The CDR3 spells CATSRDVGFSGNTIYL. The CDR3 region has the DNA TGTGCCACCAGCAGAGATGTAGGGTTCTCTGGAAACACCATATATCTT.

Remarks on this clonotype: The DNA is left out, because the CDR3 cannot be placed on it with certainty; the CDR3 is given as TCRdb lists it. The J gene is TRBJ2-5, the V gene TRBV6-5; the table's D call, TRBD1, has no DNA check behind it. Inclusive of both ends, the CDR3 amounts to 15 amino acids. Germline CDR1 and CDR2: MNHEY and SVGAGI. CDR3 in amino acids: CASSYWGQGAYEQHF.

Of note for this clonotype: One end of the junction does not line up with germline, which may come from a read error. This chain joins TRBV5-1 and TRBJ2-7, with a weak D call TRBD1 (6 bases). CDR1 SGHRS and CDR2 YFSETQ come from the germline V gene. The CDR3 consists of 18 residues. CDR3 coding DNA: TGCGCCAACAGCTTGGCCCTAAGATTGACAGGAAGCTCCTACGAGCAGTACTTC. This encodes CANSLALRLTGSSYEQYF.

The genes are TRBV5-1 and TRBJ2-7; D remains unclear. Germline loops: CDR1 SGHRS, CDR2 YFSETQ. The CDR3 length is 15 residues. Trimming cost V 2 bases and J 0 bases, with 12 bases left between them. CDR3 DNA: TGCGCCAGCAGCTTCACGAGCGCAAGCTCCTACGAGCAGTACTTC. Protein sequence: CASSFTSASSYEQYF.

This clonotype was found a few times. V usage is TRBV7-2 and J usage is TRBJ1-2, with 8 bases lining up with TRBD1. In germline, CDR1 is SGHTA, CDR2 FQGNSA. The CDR3 extends over 15 amino acids. Trimming removed 5 bases from V and 6 bases from J; junction bases left unmatched: 11. This CDR3 reads CASSPRDRTMNGYTF. Here the CDR3 DNA reads TGTGCCAGCAGCCCCCGGGACAGGACTATGAATGGCTACACCTTC.

This clonotype showed up many times. The genes are TRBV5-1 and TRBJ2-7; D unclear. Germline CDR1 and CDR2: SGHRS and YFSETQ. V lost 2 bases and J 2 bases, leaving 8 bases between the germline ends. The CDR3 has 13 residues. CDR3 region: CASSFAGPYEQYF. CDR3 DNA: TGCGCCAGCAGCTTTGCCGGACCCTACGAGCAGTACTTC.

This rearrangement joins TRBV12-3 or TRBV12-4 to TRBJ1-4; tentative D call: TRBD1 (5 bases). Trimming left V 5 bases short and J 6 bases short, with 16 bases between. This CDR3 is built from 15 residues. The CDR3 DNA follows: TGTGCCAGCAGTACTCAGGGAAGGAGCGATGAAAAACTGTTTTTT. Its translation is CASSTQGRSDEKLFF.

The rearrangement joins TRBV5-1 to TRBJ2-3; tentative D call: TRBD1 (7 bases). The CDR3 totals 15 residues. Between the trimmed V and J ends, which lost 4 bases and 2 bases, there was a span of 14 bases. Germline V CDR1 and CDR2: SGHRS, YFSETQ. The CDR3 DNA follows: TGCGCCAGCAGCCCCCAGGGGGGCCCCACAGATACGCAGTATTTT. Translated: CASSPQGGPTDTQYF.

Concerning this clonotype itself: Just one base apart from a much larger clone, this may be a read error. J is TRBJ2-5 and V is TRBV29-1; 7 bases are shared with TRBD2. The closer fit of TRBJ2-1 to the DNA end suggests the J call may be wrong. This CDR3 has 14 residues. Germline V gene sequence: CDR1 SQVTM, CDR2 ANQGSEA. This CDR3 is CSVRGGHLYNEQFF. DNA for the CDR3: TGCAGCGTGCGGGGAGGGCACCTCTACAATGAGCAGTTCTTC.

This clonotype has more than one count but fewer than ten. The J gene is TRBJ2-2, the V gene TRBV4-3; D unresolved. V shed 1 base and J shed 1 base, with 4 bases lying between them. The CDR3 is 14 amino acids. Germline V gene sequence: CDR1 LGHNA, CDR2 YSLEER. Here the CDR3 DNA reads TGCGCCAGCAGCCAAGGACAGAACACCGGGGAGCTGTTTTTT. This gives the protein CASSQGQNTGELFF.

V is TRBV10-3 and J is TRBJ1-5; TRBD1 might be the D (5 bases). The CDR3 totals 13 residues. Germline V gene data show CDR1 as ENHRY and CDR2 as SYGVKD. Trimming pared 3 bases from V and 2 bases from J, leaving 5 bases between. CDR3 loop: CAISDRGNQPQHF. The CDR3 coding sequence is TGTGCCATCAGTGACAGGGGCAATCAGCCCCAGCATTTT.

This clonotype has more than one count but fewer than ten. The chain combines TRBV28 with TRBJ2-1; possible D gene TRBD2, 6 bases. The DNA end is more similar to TRBJ2-5, so the J call may be wrong. Per the germline V gene, CDR1 is MDHEN and CDR2 is SYDVKM. The CDR3 totals 15 residues. CDR3 nucleotide sequence: TGTGCCAGCAGTTTATCGGGGGTACGCGTGGAGACCCAGTACTTC. Translated, it gives CASSLSGVRVETQYF.

The genes are TRBV14 and TRBJ2-7; TRBD2 matches 7 bases. Germline CDR1 is SGHDN and CDR2 is FVKESK. The CDR3 runs to 17 residues. V lost 3 bases to trimming and J lost 5 bases; unmatched junction nucleotides: 16. CDR3 protein: CASSQRRVAGSFNEQYF. The CDR3 nucleotides are TGTGCCAGCAGCCAGAGGAGGGTAGCGGGTTCATTCAACGAGCAGTACTTC. The variable domain in full, with the rest retrieved from reference TRBV14 and TRBJ2-7, is EAGVTQFPSHSVIEKGQTVTLRCDPISGHDNLYWYRRVMGKEIKFLLHFVKESKQDESGMPNNRFLAERTGGTYSTLKVQPAELEDSGVYFCASSQRRVAGSFNEQYFGPGTRLTVT.

Ten or more counts support this clonotype. The chain carries TRBV7-6 and TRBJ2-5; a weak D match, TRBD1 (5 bases). The CDR3 is 14 amino acids. Germline CDR1 and CDR2: SGHVS and FNYEAQ. V lost 1 base and J 9 bases, leaving 15 bases between the germline ends. The CDR3 DNA reads TGTGCCAGCAGCTTAGGGACATCCGTTCAATCCCAGTACTTC. This sequence encodes CASSLGTSVQSQYF.

This clonotype was detected a few times. J is TRBJ2-7 and V is TRBV27; no reliable D call. V was clipped by 5 bases and J by 5 bases, with 19 bases between them. This CDR3 spans 15 amino acids. Germline lookup yields CDR1 MNHEY and CDR2 SMNVEV (reference sequence). CDR3 DNA: TGTGCCAGCAGTCCCCGGACCGAGCCCGGTGACGAGCAGTACTTC. Amino acid sequence: CASSPRTEPGDEQYF.

This clonotype came up a few times. The chain employs TRBV7-6 and TRBJ1-3; weak D call: TRBD1 (5 bases). V dropped 3 bases and J dropped 2 bases, with 11 bases sitting between them. This CDR3 is built from 15 residues. The V gene's germline CDR1 is SGHVS and CDR2 FNYEAQ. The CDR3 nucleotides are TGTGCCAGCAGCTTTGGGGGGACCGCTGGAAACACCATATATTTT. Protein product: CASSFGGTAGNTIYF.

This sequence joins TRBV27 and TRBJ2-3, with a tentative D call TRBD1 (6 bases). Trimming removed 3 bases at V and 13 bases at J, with 14 bases between. The CDR3 consists of 12 residues. Looked up from germline, CDR1 is MNHEY and CDR2 is SMNVEV (reference sequence). The CDR3: CASSFPTGPKYF. As DNA, the CDR3 is TGTGCCAGCAGTTTCCCGACAGGTCCGAAGTATTTT.

The chain joins TRBV29-1 to TRBJ2-7; no definite D call. The CDR3 covers 11 residues. Germline values: CDR1 SQVTM, CDR2 ANQGSEA. The V end was cut by 7 bases, the J end by 2 bases, with 9 bases between. This chain's CDR3 is CSAFVAYEQYF. CDR3 coding DNA: TGCAGCGCTTTCGTAGCCTACGAGCAGTACTTC.

V and J are TRBV11-2 and TRBJ1-3, with 7 bases aligning to TRBD1. CDR3 size: 15 residues. Germline V gene data show CDR1 as SGHAT and CDR2 as FQNNGV. V was clipped by 5 bases and J by 3 bases; unmatched bases: 7. The DNA of the CDR3 is TGTGCCAGCAGCGAAACAGGGGCGGATGGAAACACCATATATTTT. It translates to CASSETGADGNTIYF. Drawing the rest from reference TRBV11-2 and TRBJ1-3, the complete variable domain is EAGVAQSPRYKIIEKRQSVAFWCNPISGHATLYWYQQILGQGPKLLIQFQNNGVVDDSQLPKDRFSAERLKGVDSTLKIQPAKLEDSAVYLCASSETGADGNTIYFGEGSWLTVV.